These 11 T cell receptor beta chains share one sample of origin, sequenced in a study of T cell responses to AZD1222 COVID-19 vaccine. Assay: immunoSEQ multiplex PCR; the TCRdb copy retains only in-frame clones and omits some. The table lists about 160,000 clones, 80% to 95% of them singletons. Sample: peripheral blood, taken 28 days after the second AZD1222 dose. All receptors derive from an adult who received the AZD1222 COVID-19 vaccine.

This clone was found once. V gene TRBV5-5 combines with J gene TRBJ1-6; no clear D. This CDR3 region has 16 residues. V dropped 1 base and J dropped 5 bases, with 13 bases sitting between them. The germline V gene encodes CDR1 SGHKS and CDR2 YYEKEE (reference sequence). For the CDR3, the DNA is TGTGCCAGCAGCTTGCTCCGGGCGGAAAATAATTCACCCCTCCACTTT. Its translation is CASSLLRAENNSPLHF.

This sequence joins TRBV29-1 and TRBJ1-3, with D uncertain. The germline V gene has CDR1 SQVTM and CDR2 ANQGSEA. This CDR3 is 11 amino acids long. CDR3 DNA sequence: TGCGCCTCCGGCGGTGGAAACACCATATATTTT. It is translated as CASGGGNTIYF.

CDR3 nucleotide sequence: TGTGCCAGCAGCCTAGTTTCCCACCTGGGGTCCGGGGAGCTGTTTTTT. Its translation is CASSLVSHLGSGELFF. The rearrangement links TRBV27 to TRBJ2-2, with D unresolved. Trimming removed 6 bases at V and 6 bases at J, with 20 bases between. The germline CDR1 and CDR2 sequences are MNHEY and SMNVEV (reference sequence). The CDR3 has 16 amino acids.

This chain links TRBV5-1 with TRBJ2-3, with TRBD2 matching 14 bases. Germline V gives CDR1 SGHRS, CDR2 YFSETQ. The CDR3 covers 19 residues. V shed 4 bases and J 3 bases; nucleotides not matched to a gene: 13. CDR3 protein: CASSMGLAGVGLITDTQYF. DNA for the CDR3: TGCGCCAGCAGCATGGGACTAGCGGGAGTGGGGTTGATTACAGATACGCAGTATTTT.

This clone has only a few counts. V is TRBV27 and J is TRBJ2-1, with TRBD2 identical over 7 bases. Trimming cost V 6 bases and J 7 bases; bases outside gene matches: 12. CDR3 length: 15 residues. Per the germline V gene, CDR1 is MNHEY and CDR2 is SMNVEV (reference sequence). For the CDR3, the DNA is TGTGCCAGCAGCCCAGCGGGGTCCCACCGGAATGAGCAGTTCTTC. Residues: CASSPAGSHRNEQFF.

The chain carries TRBV12-3 or TRBV12-4 and TRBJ1-2; TRBD1 might be the D (5 bases). Trimming shortened V by 8 bases and J by 2 bases, and 9 bases separated the two germline ends. This CDR3 spans 12 amino acids. CDR3 nucleotides: TGTGCCAGCGGGGGGATAAACTATGGCTACACCTTC. The encoded protein is CASGGINYGYTF.

The chain links TRBV13 to TRBJ2-7; no definite D call. Trimming took 2 bases from V and 4 from J, leaving 24 bases between them. The CDR3 runs 18 residues. Germline V lookup: CDR1 PRHDT, CDR2 FYEKMQ (reference sequence). DNA of the CDR3: TGTGCCAGCAGCTTATCCCATTTGACCTCGGCCAAAGGATACGAGCAGTACTTC. Protein product: CASSLSHLTSAKGYEQYF.

CDR3 nucleotide sequence: TGTGCCAGCAGTTCGTGGGACAGGTACTACGAGCAGTACTTC. It yields the protein CASSSWDRYYEQYF. The chain couples TRBV27 to TRBJ2-7; 8 nucleotides agree with TRBD1. This CDR3 has 14 residues. The germline V gene has CDR1 MNHEY and CDR2 SMNVEV (reference sequence). The J segment lost 3 bases and the V segment lost 4 bases, leaving 5 bases of the junction unmatched.

This chain links TRBV6-5 with TRBJ1-2, with unresolved D. The V end was cut by 5 bases, the J end by 0 bases, with 13 bases between. The CDR3 loop spans 15 amino acids. The germline gives CDR1 MNHEY, CDR2 SVGAGI. The CDR3 region has the DNA TGTGCCAGCAGTCGACGGGCGGAGACTAACTATGGCTACACCTTC. Translating it yields CASSRRAETNYGYTF.

This clone was seen a handful of times. The chain uses TRBV24-1 and TRBJ1-6; D gene ambiguous. The germline V and J ends were trimmed by 7 bases and 6 bases, with 9 bases remaining between them. From germline, CDR1 is KGHDR and CDR2 SFDVKD. The CDR3 is 13 residues long. CDR3 coding DNA: TGTGCCACCAGGGCAGGAACTAATTCACCCCTCCACTTT. Translating gives CATRAGTNSPLHF.

This clone was detected a few times. The V gene is TRBV5-6, the J gene TRBJ1-5, with TRBD1 identical over 10 bases. V trimming: 4 bases; J trimming: 2 bases; junction bases outside the gene matches: 9. Germline values: CDR1 SGHDT, CDR2 YYEEEE. The CDR3 totals 17 residues. The CDR3 here is CASSDRGLGTGNQPQHF. The CDR3 DNA is TGTGCCAGCAGCGACAGGGGGCTCGGTACTGGCAATCAGCCCCAGCATTTT.